This T cell receptor beta chain comes out of a study of PD-1 blockade in classical Hodgkin lymphoma. This CDR3 comprises 17 residues. Deletions cut 1 base from V and 0 bases from J, with 13 bases between. Germline CDR1 is SGHTA and CDR2 is FQGNSA. Following autologous stem cell transplantation, relapse occurred in every patient, and exposure to brentuximab vedotin varied. Sequencing was performed with immunoSEQ multiplex PCR; in TCRdb, only in-frame clones are kept and a portion is missing. This table has about 43,000 clones, under 75% appearing once. The V gene is TRBV7-2, the J gene TRBJ1-3, with D possibly matching TRBD1 (6 bases). The material sequenced was peripheral blood mononuclear cells (PBMCs), taken before the second cycle of nivolumab. The clonotype originates from a human donor with classical Hodgkin lymphoma. Written as DNA, the CDR3 is TGTGCCAGCAGCTTAGGGGCAGGGGCGAGCTCTGGAAACACCATATATTTT. Translating gives CASSLGAGASSGNTIYF.